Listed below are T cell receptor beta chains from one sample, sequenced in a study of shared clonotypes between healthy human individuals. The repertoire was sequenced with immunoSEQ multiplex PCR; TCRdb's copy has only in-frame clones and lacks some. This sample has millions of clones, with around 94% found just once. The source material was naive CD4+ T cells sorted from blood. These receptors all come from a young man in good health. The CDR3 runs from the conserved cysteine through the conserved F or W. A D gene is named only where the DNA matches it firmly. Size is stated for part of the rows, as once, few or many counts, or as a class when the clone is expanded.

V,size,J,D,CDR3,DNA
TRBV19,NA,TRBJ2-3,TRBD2,CASSPGLGGTDTQYF,TGTGCCAGTAGTCCCGGACTAGGGGGCACAGATACGCAGTATTTT
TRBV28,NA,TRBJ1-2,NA,CASSFLGAGYGYTF,TGTGCCAGCAGTTTCCTCGGGGCGGGGTATGGCTACACCTTC
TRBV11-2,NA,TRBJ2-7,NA,CASSAERAAYEQYF,TGTGCCAGCAGCGCCGAGCGAGCCGCTTACGAGCAGTACTTC
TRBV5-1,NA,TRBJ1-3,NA,CASSLGDFGNTIYF,TGCGCCAGCAGCTTGGGAGACTTCGGAAACACCATATATTTT
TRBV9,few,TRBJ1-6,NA,CASSVEGGNSPLHF,TGTGCCAGCAGCGTAGAGGGGGGGAATTCACCCCTCCACTTT
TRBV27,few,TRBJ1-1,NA,CASSFQGRVEAFF,TGTGCCAGCAGTTTTCAGGGCAGGGTTGAAGCTTTCTTT
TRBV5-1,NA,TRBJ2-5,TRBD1,CASSVQGAQETQYF,TGCGCCAGCAGCGTACAGGGGGCTCAAGAGACCCAGTACTTC
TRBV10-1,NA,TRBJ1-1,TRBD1,CASSESIRGRAFF,TGCGCCAGCAGTGAGTCGATCAGGGGGCGAGCTTTCTTT
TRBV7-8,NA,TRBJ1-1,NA,CASSLVGRSIVRMNTEAFF,TGTGCCAGCAGCTTAGTTGGCAGGTCCATCGTTCGGATGAACACTGAAGCTTTCTTT
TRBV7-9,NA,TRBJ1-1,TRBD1,CASSLLEGGVSSTEAFF,TGTGCCAGCAGCCTCCTTGAAGGGGGCGTATCGAGCACTGAAGCTTTCTTT
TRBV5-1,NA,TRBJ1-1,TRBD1,CASSLRTGGTEAFF,TGCGCCAGCAGCTTGAGAACAGGGGGAACTGAAGCTTTCTTT
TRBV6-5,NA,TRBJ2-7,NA,CASSYRGALLSYEQYF,TGTGCCAGCAGTTACCGGGGCGCTCTCTTATCCTACGAGCAGTACTTC
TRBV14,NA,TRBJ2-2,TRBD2,CASSLGLAGVTGELFF,TGTGCCAGCAGCCTCGGACTAGCGGGGGTCACCGGGGAGCTGTTTTTT
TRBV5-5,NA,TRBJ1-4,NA,CASSLVSGLEKLFF,TGTGCCAGCAGCTTGGTATCGGGGCTTGAAAAACTGTTTTTT
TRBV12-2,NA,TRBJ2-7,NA,CASRLVVTRYEQYF,TGTGCAAGTCGCTTAGTAGTCACTCGCTACGAGCAGTACTTC
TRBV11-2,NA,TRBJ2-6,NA,CASSLDGASGANVLTF,TGTGCCAGCAGCTTAGATGGAGCCTCTGGGGCCAACGTCCTGACTTTC
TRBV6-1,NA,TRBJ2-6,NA,CASSGMSSGANVLTF,TGTGCCAGCAGTGGTATGAGCTCTGGGGCCAACGTCCTGACTTTC
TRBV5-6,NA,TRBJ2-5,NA,CASSLLLGVETQYF,TGTGCCAGCAGCTTGCTCCTTGGCGTAGAGACCCAGTACTTC
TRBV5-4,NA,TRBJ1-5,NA,CASSVAGDQPQHF,TGTGCCAGCAGCGTTGCGGGGGATCAGCCCCAGCATTTT
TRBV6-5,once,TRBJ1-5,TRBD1,CASSTLGQGGQPQHF,TGTGCCAGCAGTACGCTTGGACAGGGAGGTCAGCCCCAGCATTTT
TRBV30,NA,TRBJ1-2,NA,CAWSVARNFYGYTF,TGTGCCTGGAGTGTGGCCAGGAATTTCTATGGCTACACCTTC
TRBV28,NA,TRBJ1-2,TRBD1,CASSLGQGVYGYTF,TGTGCCAGCAGTCTCGGACAGGGGGTGTATGGCTACACCTTC
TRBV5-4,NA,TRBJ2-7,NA,CASSPGLFSYEQYF,TGTGCCAGCAGCCCCGGACTGTTCTCCTACGAGCAGTACTTC
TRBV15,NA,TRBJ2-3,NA,CATSPRGLTSTDTQYF,TGTGCCACCAGCCCCAGGGGTCTTACTAGCACAGATACGCAGTATTTT
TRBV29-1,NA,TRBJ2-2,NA,CSVDKGAGELFF,TGCAGCGTTGATAAGGGTGCCGGGGAGCTGTTTTTT
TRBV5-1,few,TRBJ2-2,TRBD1,CASSLVGTGITGELFF,TGCGCCAGCAGCTTGGTCGGGACAGGGATCACCGGGGAGCTGTTTTTT
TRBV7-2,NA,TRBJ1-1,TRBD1,CASSSTGRTEAFF,TGTGCCAGCAGCTCGACAGGGAGAACTGAAGCTTTCTTT
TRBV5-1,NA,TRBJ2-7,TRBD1,CASSLDGTGGTGEQYF,TGCGCCAGCAGCTTGGACGGGACAGGGGGGACGGGCGAGCAGTACTTC
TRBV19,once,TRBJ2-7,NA,CASSIVPGLANEQYF,TGTGCCAGTAGTATAGTCCCTGGTCTAGCGAACGAGCAGTACTTC
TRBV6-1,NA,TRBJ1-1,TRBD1,CASRGLTGPLEAFF,TGTGCCAGCAGGGGGTTGACAGGGCCATTGGAAGCTTTCTTT
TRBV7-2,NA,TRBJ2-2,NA,CASSFSQPRNTGELFF,TGTGCCAGCAGCTTTAGTCAGCCCCGGAACACCGGGGAGCTGTTTTTT
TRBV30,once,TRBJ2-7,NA,CAWSVPRSPDYYEQYF,TGTGCCTGGAGTGTACCGAGGTCCCCAGACTACTACGAGCAGTACTTC
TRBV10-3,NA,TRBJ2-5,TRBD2,CAISEPGREGETQYF,TGTGCCATCAGTGAGCCGGGGAGGGAAGGAGAGACCCAGTACTTC
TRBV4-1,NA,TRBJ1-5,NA,CASSQDRQGYQPQHF,TGCGCCAGCAGCCAAGATCGTCAGGGATATCAGCCCCAGCATTTT
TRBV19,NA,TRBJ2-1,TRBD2,CASSPRGLAGGSSYNEQFF,TGTGCCAGTAGTCCCCGGGGACTAGCGGGGGGAAGCTCCTACAATGAGCAGTTCTTC
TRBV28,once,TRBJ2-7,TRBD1,CASSSPGQGYSYEQYF,TGTGCCAGCAGTTCCCCGGGACAGGGGTACTCCTACGAGCAGTACTTC
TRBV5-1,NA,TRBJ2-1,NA,CASSLEASSYNEQFF,TGCGCCAGCAGCTTGGAGGCAAGCTCCTACAATGAGCAGTTCTTC
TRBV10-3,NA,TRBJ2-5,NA,CAISLHRTGETQYF,TGTGCCATCAGTCTCCATCGGACCGGGGAGACCCAGTACTTC
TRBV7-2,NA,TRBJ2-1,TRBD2,CASSLDILASGRGEQFF,TGTGCCAGCAGCTTAGATATCTTGGCTAGCGGGAGGGGTGAGCAGTTCTTC
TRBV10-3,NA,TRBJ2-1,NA,CAISEWGGYNEQFF,TGTGCCATCAGTGAGTGGGGCGGTTACAATGAGCAGTTCTTC
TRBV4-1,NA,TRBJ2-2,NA,CASSLGLATGELFF,TGCGCCAGCAGCCTGGGCTTGGCGACCGGGGAGCTGTTTTTT
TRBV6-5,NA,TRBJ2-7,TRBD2,CASSPAGVTYEQYF,TGTGCCAGCAGTCCAGCGGGAGTGACCTACGAGCAGTACTTC
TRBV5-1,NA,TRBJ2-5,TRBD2,CASSSGLARETQYF,TGCGCCAGCAGCTCCGGACTAGCGAGGGAGACCCAGTACTTC
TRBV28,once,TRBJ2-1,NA,CASSPGNPLGPYNEQFF,TGTGCCAGCAGCCCCGGGAATCCGTTAGGTCCCTACAATGAGCAGTTCTTC
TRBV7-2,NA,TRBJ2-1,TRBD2,CASSSLAGYLNEQFF,TGTGCCAGCAGCTCATTAGCGGGATATTTAAATGAGCAGTTCTTC
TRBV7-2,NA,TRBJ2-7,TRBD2,CASSLASTSGRRSSYEQYF,TGTGCCAGCAGCTTAGCCTCCACTAGCGGGAGGCGGAGCTCCTACGAGCAGTACTTC
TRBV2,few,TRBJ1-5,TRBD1,CASRDRVYQPQHF,TGTGCCAGCAGAGACAGGGTTTATCAGCCCCAGCATTTT
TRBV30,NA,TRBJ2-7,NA,CAWSVGTKVSEQYF,TGTGCCTGGAGTGTAGGGACAAAAGTATCCGAGCAGTACTTC
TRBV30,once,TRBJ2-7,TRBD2,CACKELAGVYEQYF,TGTGCCTGCAAGGAACTAGCGGGGGTTTACGAGCAGTACTTC
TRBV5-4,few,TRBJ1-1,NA,CASSPGGSGSRNTEAFF,TGTGCCAGCAGCCCCGGCGGGTCAGGGTCGAGGAACACTGAAGCTTTCTTT
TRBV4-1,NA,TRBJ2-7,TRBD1,CASSQESGGRAYEQYF,TGCGCCAGCAGCCAAGAATCAGGGGGTAGGGCCTACGAGCAGTACTTC
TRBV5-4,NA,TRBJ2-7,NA,CASSLVGGPPYEQYF,TGTGCCAGCAGCTTGGTAGGGGGGCCGCCCTACGAGCAGTACTTC
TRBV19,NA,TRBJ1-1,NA,CASSIPYSYTEAFF,TGTGCCAGTAGTATTCCTTACAGCTACACTGAAGCTTTCTTT
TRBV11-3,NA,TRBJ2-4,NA,CASSLARNF,TGTGCCAGCAGCTTAGCTAGGAACTTC
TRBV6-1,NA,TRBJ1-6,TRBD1,CASSERDRVTFSYNSPLHF,TGTGCCAGCAGTGAGAGGGACAGGGTTACATTCTCCTATAATTCACCCCTCCACTTT